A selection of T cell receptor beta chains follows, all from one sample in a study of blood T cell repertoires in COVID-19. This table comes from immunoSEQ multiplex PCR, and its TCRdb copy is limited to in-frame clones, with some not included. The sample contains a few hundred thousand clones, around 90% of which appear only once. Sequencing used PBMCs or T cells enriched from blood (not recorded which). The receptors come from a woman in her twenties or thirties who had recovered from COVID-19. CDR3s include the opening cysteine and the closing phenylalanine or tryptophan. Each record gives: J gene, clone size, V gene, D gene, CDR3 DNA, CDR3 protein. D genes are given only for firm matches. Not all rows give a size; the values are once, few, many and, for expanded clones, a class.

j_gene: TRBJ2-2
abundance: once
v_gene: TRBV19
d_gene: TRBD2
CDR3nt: TGTGCCAGTAGGGCCCGGGGACTAGCGGGGGATTCCGGGGAGCTGTTTTTT
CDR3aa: CASRARGLAGDSGELFF

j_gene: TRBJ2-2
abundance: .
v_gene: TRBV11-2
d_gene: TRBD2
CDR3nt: TGTGCCAGCAGCTTAATGGTAGCGGGTACCGGGGAGCTGTTTTTT
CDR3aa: CASSLMVAGTGELFF

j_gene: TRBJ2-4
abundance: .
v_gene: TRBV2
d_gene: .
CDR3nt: TGTGCCAGCAGTGGCACCGGAGCCAAAAACATTCAGTACTTC
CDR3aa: CASSGTGAKNIQYF

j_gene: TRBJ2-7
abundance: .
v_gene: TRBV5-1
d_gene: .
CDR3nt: TGCGCCAGCAGCTCCCCGTCCTACGAGCAGTACTTC
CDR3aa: CASSSPSYEQYF

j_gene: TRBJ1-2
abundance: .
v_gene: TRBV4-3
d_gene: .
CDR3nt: TGCGCCAGCAGCCATACAGGGTGGGACTATGGCTACACCTTC
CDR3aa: CASSHTGWDYGYTF

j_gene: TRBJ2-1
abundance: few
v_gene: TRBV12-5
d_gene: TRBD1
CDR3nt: TGTGCTAGTGGCCCGGGACAGTTGGGCAATGAGCAGTTCTTC
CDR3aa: CASGPGQLGNEQFF

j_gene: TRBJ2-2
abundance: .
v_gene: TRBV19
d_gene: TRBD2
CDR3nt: TGTGCCAGTAGTATAGAGGAGATAGCGGGAGACCGGAATACCGGGGAGCTGTTTTTT
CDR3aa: CASSIEEIAGDRNTGELFF

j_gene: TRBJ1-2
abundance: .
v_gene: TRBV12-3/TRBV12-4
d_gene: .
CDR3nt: TGTGCCAGCAGCCGCGGCTATGGCTACACCTTC
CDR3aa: CASSRGYGYTF

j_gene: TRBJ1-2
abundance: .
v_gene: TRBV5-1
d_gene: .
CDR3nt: TGCGCCAGCAGCTGGGGCCAGGAACTTCGTGGCTACACCTTC
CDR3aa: CASSWGQELRGYTF

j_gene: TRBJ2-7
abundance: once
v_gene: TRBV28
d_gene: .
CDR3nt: TGTGCCAGCAGTGTCGACCAGACGGGATACGAGCAGTACTTC
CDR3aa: CASSVDQTGYEQYF